This passage covers 30 T cell receptor beta chains from one sample sequenced in a study of blood T cell repertoires in COVID-19. Clones were sequenced by immunoSEQ multiplex PCR, and TCRdb holds only the in-frame ones, with some missing. The table lists 200,000 to 250,000 clones, approximately 77% of them singletons, with approximately 4% in the top ten. The sequenced material came from peripheral blood. These receptors originate from an elderly woman with acute or convalescent COVID-19.

The gene calls are TRBV7-9 and TRBJ1-1; 8 positions agree with TRBD1. The CDR3 loop spans 15 amino acids. V gave up 5 bases and J gave up 0 bases; unmatched junction bases: 5. CDR1 SEHNR and CDR2 FQNEAQ come from the germline V gene (reference sequence). CDR3 bases: TGTGCCAGCAGCCCTCAGACAGGGGTGAACACTGAAGCTTTCTTT. Translating it yields CASSPQTGVNTEAFF. Full variable domain (remainder filled in from reference TRBV7-9 and TRBJ1-1): DTGVSQNPRHKITKRGQNVTFRCDPISEHNRLYWYRQTLGQGPEFLTYFQNEAQLEKSRLLSDRFSAERPKGSFSTLEIQRTEQGDSAMYLCASSPQTGVNTEAFFGQGTRLTVV.

V gene TRBV19 combines with J gene TRBJ1-2; no reliable D call. The CDR3 totals 15 residues. The germline V and J ends were trimmed by 10 bases and 0 bases, with 18 bases remaining between them. Germline assignment: CDR1 LNHDA and CDR2 SQIVND (reference sequence). DNA for the CDR3: TGTGCCACCTCCCCCAATGGCGGTCCTAACTATGGCTACACCTTC. Its protein product is CATSPNGGPNYGYTF.

The rearrangement links TRBV7-9 to TRBJ2-1; 12 positions match TRBD2. This CDR3 is 16 amino acids long. CDR1 and CDR2 (germline): SEHNR, FQNEAQ (reference sequence). V was pared by 5 bases and J by 0 bases, with 2 bases of the junction left unmatched. The CDR3 region has the DNA TGTGCCAGCAGCAGACTAGCGGGGGCCTCCTACAATGAGCAGTTCTTC. Its protein is CASSRLAGASYNEQFF.

The chain joins TRBV7-2 to TRBJ2-4; 7 bases map to TRBD1. From germline, CDR1 is SGHTA and CDR2 FQGNSA. V lost 4 bases and J lost 1; bases outside the gene matches: 7. There are 16 residues in the CDR3. The CDR3 DNA follows: TGTGCCAGCAGCTCGGACAGGCCTAGGGCCAAAAACATTCAGTACTTC. This encodes CASSSDRPRAKNIQYF.

The chain links TRBV28 to TRBJ2-7, with 8 bases matching TRBD1. Germline trimming cut 4 bases from V and 6 bases from J; bases unmatched to any gene: 11. Germline CDR1 MDHEN, CDR2 SYDVKM. This CDR3 comprises 15 residues. This chain's CDR3 is CASSSPGQGAGEQYF. The CDR3 DNA follows: TGTGCCAGCAGTTCGCCGGGGCAGGGGGCGGGCGAGCAGTACTTC.

In this sample, this clone turned up a few times. V gene TRBV7-8 combines with J gene TRBJ1-1; D is possibly TRBD1 (5 bases). The CDR3 consists of 14 residues. V lost 7 bases to trimming and J lost 1 base, with 13 bases between them. Germline V gives CDR1 SGHVS, CDR2 FQNEAQ. CDR3 nucleotide sequence: TGTGCCAGCACCCTAATAGACAGGAACACTGAAGCTTTCTTT. Its protein is CASTLIDRNTEAFF.

V is TRBV2 and J is TRBJ1-2; weak D call: TRBD1 (5 bases). V shed 6 bases and J shed 2 bases, with 13 bases lying between them. Germline CDR1 and CDR2: SNHLY and FYNNEI. This CDR3 spans 14 amino acids. The CDR3 sequence: CASSRDRINYGYTF. CDR3 coding DNA: TGTGCCAGCAGCCGAGACAGAATAAACTATGGCTACACCTTC.

The chain is built from TRBV27 and TRBJ1-3; tentatively, D is TRBD1 (5 bases). The CDR3 contains 14 residues. Trimming took 3 bases from V and 4 from J, leaving 10 bases between them. Germline V gene lookup returns CDR1 MNHEY and CDR2 SMNVEV (reference sequence). This chain's CDR3 is CASSFGGNGNTIYF. The CDR3 coding sequence is TGTGCCAGCAGTTTCGGGGGAAACGGAAACACCATATATTTT.

The rearrangement uses TRBV19 and TRBJ1-1; no definite D call. V was pared by 3 bases and J by 6 bases, with 8 bases between. The CDR3 loop spans 12 amino acids. Germline V CDR1 and CDR2: LNHDA, SQIVND (reference sequence). The CDR3 DNA follows: TGTGCCAGTAGTATCGCAGACTCTGAAGCTTTCTTT. Translating it yields CASSIADSEAFF.

In nucleotides, the CDR3 is TGTGCTAGTGGTTTGGTACTTTTCCAGGGGAACACTGAAGCTTTCTTT. Translating it yields CASGLVLFQGNTEAFF. The chain couples TRBV12-5 to TRBJ1-1; D is possibly TRBD1 (5 bases). Deletions cut 0 bases from V and 1 base from J, with 12 bases between. CDR3 length equals 16 residues. Germline V lookup: CDR1 LGHNT, CDR2 FRNRAP.

This chain connects TRBV7-2 to TRBJ2-2, with TRBD2 as a possible D gene (5 bases). V lost 4 bases to trimming and J lost 7 bases, with 10 bases between them. There are 13 residues in the CDR3. The V gene's germline CDR1 is SGHTA and CDR2 FQGNSA. The CDR3 region is CASSWRVNGELFF. CDR3 bases: TGTGCCAGCAGCTGGCGGGTGAACGGGGAGCTGTTTTTT.

This chain links TRBV5-4 with TRBJ1-2; TRBD1 is a possible D gene (5 bases). CDR3 length: 15 amino acids. The germline V gene has CDR1 SGHNT and CDR2 YYREEE (reference sequence). The ends were cut back, 5 bases at V and 0 bases at J, with 14 bases in the middle. For the CDR3, the DNA is TGTGCCAGCAGGCAAACGGGACTGCCTAACTATGGCTACACCTTC. This gives the protein CASRQTGLPNYGYTF.

This clone has more than one count but fewer than ten. The V call is TRBV6-5, the J call TRBJ1-1; D unresolved. CDR3 length: 15 amino acids. Trimming cost V 9 bases and J 0 bases, with 17 bases left between them. Germline V gene lookup returns CDR1 MNHEY and CDR2 SVGAGI. The DNA of the CDR3 is TGTGCCAGTTACAGAGCATCTAACATGAACACTGAAGCTTTCTTT. Translating it yields CASYRASNMNTEAFF.

About this clone itself: Given a much more abundant clone one base away, this may be a read error. This CDR3 is also generated by other DNA sequences in the sample. CDR3 region: CSVSIGQGGSYTF. In DNA form, the CDR3 reads TGCAGCGTCTCGATAGGACAGGGGGGAAGTTACACCTTC. V is TRBV29-1 and J is TRBJ1-2; TRBD1 agrees at 10 bases. The CDR3 runs 13 residues. Germline V CDR1 and CDR2: SQVTM, ANQGSEA. Losses at the gene ends were 6 bases for V and 11 bases for J; bases not matched to a gene: 12.

The chain uses TRBV10-2 and TRBJ1-3, with 7 bases that match TRBD1. CDR3 length: 14 amino acids. CDR1 and CDR2 from the germline V gene are WSHSY and SAAADI. Unmatched junction bases numbered 4, after V lost 4 bases and J lost 4 bases. CDR3 nucleotides: TGCGCCAGCAGTGGGACGGGACAGGGAAACACCATATATTTT. Amino acid sequence: CASSGTGQGNTIYF.

Written as DNA, the CDR3 is TGTGCCAGTAGTAAAGGGGCTGAGGATACGCAGTATTTT. This encodes CASSKGAEDTQYF. The V gene is TRBV19, the J gene TRBJ2-3; possible D gene TRBD1, 5 bases. This CDR3 region has 13 residues. The V gene's germline CDR1 is LNHDA and CDR2 SQIVND (reference sequence). The V and J ends lost 4 bases and 6 bases respectively, with 11 bases between them.

This clone was counted between two and nine times. The V and J genes are TRBV7-2 and TRBJ2-7; 8 nucleotides match TRBD2. The CDR3 is 14 residues long. From germline, CDR1 is SGHTA and CDR2 FQGNSA. After removal of 5 bases from V and 6 bases from J, the junction contained 9 bases not matched to a gene. For the CDR3, the DNA is TGTGCCAGCAGCATCGGGGGGGCCCTGGGCGAGCAGTACTTC. Translated, it gives CASSIGGALGEQYF.

This clone was seen just once. This chain joins TRBV24-1 and TRBJ2-1, with 12 bases lining up with TRBD2. The V gene end was trimmed by 2 bases and the J gene end by 8 bases; junction bases not matched to a gene: 6. The CDR3 runs to 16 residues. Germline-derived CDR1 and CDR2 are KGHDR and SFDVKD. In DNA, the CDR3 is TGTGCCACCAGTGATTCCCCTAGCGGGGGGGGTCATGAGCAGTTCTTC. Residues: CATSDSPSGGGHEQFF.

The chain joins TRBV28 to TRBJ1-5, with D possibly being TRBD1 (5 bases). The germline CDR1 and CDR2 sequences are MDHEN and SYDVKM. The CDR3 spans 17 residues. The V end was cut by 1 base, the J end by 4 bases, with 17 bases between. The CDR3 region is CASSLLASRGGNQPQHF. For the CDR3, the DNA is TGTGCCAGCAGTTTATTGGCGAGTCGCGGGGGGAATCAGCCCCAGCATTTT.

The rearrangement joins TRBV12-3 or TRBV12-4 to TRBJ1-1; D gene ambiguous. The CDR3 extends over 13 amino acids. Trimming took off 5 bases at V and 0 bases at J, with 7 bases between the two ends. This chain's CDR3 is CASSRDMNTEAFF. CDR3 nucleotide sequence: TGTGCCAGCAGTCGAGACATGAACACTGAAGCTTTCTTT.

This sequence joins TRBV5-4 and TRBJ2-5; D gene ambiguous. The V gene lost 8 bases and the J gene lost 5 bases, with 16 bases spanning the gap. The germline V gene has CDR1 SGHNT and CDR2 YYREEE (reference sequence). The CDR3 has 13 residues. The CDR3 here is CASTVPGVETQYF. The CDR3 nucleotides are TGTGCCAGTACGGTCCCCGGTGTGGAGACCCAGTACTTC. Full variable domain (outside the CDR3, taken from reference TRBV5-4 and TRBJ2-5): ETGVTQSPTHLIKTRGQQVTLRCSSQSGHNTVSWYQQALGQGPQFIFQYYREEENGRGNFPPRFSGLQFPNYSSELNVNALELDDSALYLCASTVPGVETQYFGPGTRLLVL.

This clone came up a few times. J is TRBJ2-7 and V is TRBV4-2; D possibly uses TRBD1 or TRBD2 (7 bases each). The V and J ends lost 7 bases and 3 bases respectively, with 19 bases between them. Looked up from germline, CDR1 is LGHNA and CDR2 is YNFKEQ. CDR3 length: 15 amino acids. As DNA, the CDR3 is TGTGCCAGCACCCAGGGGGAGGGAAGGTTCTACGAGCAGTACTTC. Translated, it gives CASTQGEGRFYEQYF.

This clone occurred a few times. The genes are TRBV12-3 or TRBV12-4 and TRBJ1-1, with D hard to call. V was shortened by 0 bases and J by 5 bases, with 7 bases between the two germline ends. The CDR3 runs 13 residues. This chain's CDR3 is CASSLAARTEAFF. Here the CDR3 DNA reads TGTGCCAGCAGTTTAGCGGCCAGGACTGAAGCTTTCTTT.

A word on this clone: In the same sample, other DNA sequences code for this CDR3. The chain couples TRBV7-2 to TRBJ1-1; no clear D gene. V was cut by 3 bases and J by 0 bases, with 8 bases left in between. CDR1 is SGHTA, CDR2 FQGNSA, per germline. The CDR3 extends over 14 amino acids. CDR3 amino acids: CASSFGGLNTEAFF. CDR3 in DNA: TGTGCCAGCAGCTTTGGAGGCCTGAACACTGAAGCTTTCTTT.

The chain has TRBV24-1 and TRBJ1-5; 9 nucleotides match TRBD1. The CDR3 sequence is 17 residues long. Germline V lookup: CDR1 KGHDR, CDR2 SFDVKD. The ends lost 4 bases at V and 2 bases at J; junction bases unmatched: 8. The DNA of the CDR3 is TGTGCCACCAGTGACCGCGGGACAGGGAGATGCAATCAGCCCCAGCATTTT. Amino acid sequence: CATSDRGTGRCNQPQHF.

This chain joins TRBV2 and TRBJ2-3, with TRBD1 matching over 7 bases. The CDR3 loop spans 14 amino acids. Losses at the gene ends were 7 bases for V and 1 base for J; bases not matched to a gene: 5. In germline, CDR1 is SNHLY, CDR2 FYNNEI. The CDR3, as DNA: TGTGCCAGCACACTGGACAGGCGCACAGATACGCAGTATTTT. Translating gives CASTLDRRTDTQYF.

This chain uses TRBV7-3 with TRBJ1-3; TRBD1 aligns across 8 bases. J was trimmed by 0 bases and V by 3 bases; bases with no gene match: 1. The CDR3 sequence is 15 residues long. CDR1 and CDR2 (germline): SGHTA, FQGTGA. CDR3 coding DNA: TGTGCCAGCAGCTTGGGACAGGCCTCTGGAAACACCATATATTTT. It yields the protein CASSLGQASGNTIYF.

This clone has just a few counts. The chain combines TRBV11-1 with TRBJ2-1; possibly TRBD1 for D (6 bases). V shed 5 bases and J shed 6 bases, with 17 bases lying between them. The germline gives CDR1 SGHAT, CDR2 FQDESV (reference sequence). The CDR3 sequence is 15 residues long. In DNA, the CDR3 is TGTGCCAGCAGCGCCTCTTACAGGGCCGGCAATGAGCAGTTCTTC. Residues: CASSASYRAGNEQFF. Complete variable domain (other parts from reference TRBV11-1 and TRBJ2-1): EAEVAQSPRYKITEKSQAVAFWCDPISGHATLYWYRQILGQGPELLVQFQDESVVDDSQLPKDRFSAERLKGVDSTLKIQPAELGDSAMYLCASSASYRAGNEQFFGPGTRLTVL.

The chain joins TRBV28 to TRBJ1-3; D unresolved. The germline V gene encodes CDR1 MDHEN and CDR2 SYDVKM. This CDR3 is 13 amino acids long. The CDR3 region has the DNA TGTGCAGCCCTTTGGAGCTCTGGAAACACCATATATTTT. Protein product: CAALWSSGNTIYF. Drawing the rest from reference TRBV28 and TRBJ1-3, the complete variable domain is DVKVTQSSRYLVKRTGEKVFLECVQDMDHENMFWYRQDPGLGLRLIYFSYDVKMKEKGDIPEGYSVSREKKERFSLILESASTNQTSMYLCAALWSSGNTIYFGEGSWLTVV.

This clone has only a few counts. This chain's CDR3 is CASSVGHTNTEAFF. In DNA form, the CDR3 reads TGTGCCAGCAGCGTAGGCCATACTAACACTGAAGCTTTCTTT. The gene calls are TRBV9 and TRBJ1-1; no clear D. The germline V gene encodes CDR1 SGDLS and CDR2 YYNGEE. The V and J ends lost 0 bases and 2 bases respectively, with 8 bases between them. The CDR3 has 14 amino acids.